This passage covers 2 T cell receptor beta chains from one sample sequenced in a study of human T cells and chemical hapten exposure. The time point: patch test 1, 2 weeks after DPC sensitization. This sample's treatment: therapeutic diphenylcyclopropenone sensitization with weekly scalp DPC. TCRdb passed the RACE reads through MiXCR, listing each CDR3 protein once. The sample has roughly 120,000 distinct CDR3 sequences, roughly 13% seen once. Sequenced here: whole blood, sampled in connection with sensitization to the hapten diphenylcyclopropenone (DPC). The source is a man aged 18 to 29 with alopecia areata. Some clones in this sample may be carry-over from other donors' samples.

This clonotype was seen a handful of times. The V gene is TRBV2, the J gene TRBJ2-5, with 7 bases that match TRBD2. Trimming cost V 6 bases and J 1 base; bases outside gene matches: 11. The CDR3 covers 16 residues. CDR1 is SNHLY and CDR2 is FYNNEI in the germline V gene. CDR3 in DNA: TGTGCCAGCAGCGGGAGGACTAGAAGTGTCCAAGAGACCCAGTACTTC. Its translation: CASSGRTRSVQETQYF.

This clonotype was seen a few times. The chain joins TRBV5-1 to TRBJ2-7, with D possibly TRBD1 on 5 matching bases. Deletions cut 0 bases from V and 6 bases from J, with 10 bases between. The CDR3 extends over 13 amino acids. CDR1 and CDR2 (germline): SGHRS, YFSETQ. Written as DNA, the CDR3 is TGCGCCAGCAGCTTGGGGAGACAGACCGAGCAGTACTTC. Residues: CASSLGRQTEQYF.